Presented here are 29 T cell receptor beta chains from one specimen sequenced in a study of post-analysis software for immune sequencing data (dated by TCRdb to between 2015 and 2016). These TCRs are of unknown antigen specificity. Library creation used PCR. Sequencer: Illumina HiSeq 2500. Unique molecular identifiers were incorporated into TCR beta cDNA libraries to reduce PCR and sequencing biases. In-frame beta chains were kept once TCRdb had trimmed the public reads at Q25 with fastp and called clones with MiXCR. Entries that share a CDR3 protein sequence are merged under the most common genes and DNA. This sample is represented by about 770,000 distinct CDR3 sequences; 46% of them were singletons. The ten largest make up roughly 5.2% of the sample. The full study reports these points: Four to six TRBV segments, including TRBV5-6, TRBV5-1 and TRBV20-1, were significantly more frequent in patients than controls.

The sequenced sample consisted of blood. Every receptor here comes from a girl aged 5-17 years with multiple sclerosis.

The sample holds a few counts of this clonotype. The V call is TRBV15, the J call TRBJ2-3; 8 bases agree with TRBD2. Germline trimming cut 4 bases from V and 3 bases from J; bases unmatched to any gene: 6. The CDR3 is 15 amino acids. Per germline, CDR1 LNHNV and CDR2 YYDKDF (reference sequence). Written as DNA, the CDR3 is TGTGCCACCAGCACCCCGGGAGGGCCAACAGATACGCAGTATTTT. It codes for CATSTPGGPTDTQYF.

This clonotype was detected once. J is TRBJ2-1 and V is TRBV7-3; 8 bases are shared with TRBD2. Gene TRBJ2-7 matches the end of the DNA better, so the J call may be wrong. There are 15 residues in the CDR3. Germline-derived CDR1 and CDR2 are SGHTA and FQGTGA. In DNA, the CDR3 is TGTGCCAGCAGCTTAGAACTAGCGGCTTACAATGAGCAGTACTTC. It is translated as CASSLELAAYNEQYF.

This clonotype was counted only a few times. The genes are TRBV24-1 and TRBJ1-5, with 7 bases matching TRBD1. J was trimmed by 6 bases and V by 5 bases; bases with no gene match: 6. CDR3 length equals 14 residues. CDR1 and CDR2 (germline): KGHDR, SFDVKD. CDR3 sequence (DNA): TGTGCCACCAGTGGCAGGGGGGAATCTCAGCCCCAGCATTTT. Its protein product is CATSGRGESQPQHF.

Remarks on this clonotype: One base separates it from a far larger clone, so it is likely a read error. CDR3 bases: TGTGCCTTCTCAAGGGGGTACGAGCAGTACTTC. Translated: CAFSRGYEQYF. The chain carries TRBV7-9 and TRBJ2-7; TRBD1 might be the D (6 bases). Germline V gene lookup returns CDR1 SEHNR and CDR2 FQNEAQ (reference sequence). This CDR3 spans 11 amino acids. Trimming removed 11 bases at V and 4 bases at J, with 12 bases between.

The gene calls are TRBV28 and TRBJ1-1; D is unresolved. V lost 1 base and J 2 bases, leaving 8 bases between the germline ends. The CDR3 has 14 residues. The germline V gene has CDR1 MDHEN and CDR2 SYDVKM. CDR3 nucleotide sequence: TGTGCCAGCAGTTTATTGCCGCCAAACACTGAAGCTTTCTTT. It specifies CASSLLPPNTEAFF.

This clonotype was observed a handful of times. The chain couples TRBV7-2 to TRBJ1-5; D gene ambiguous. The CDR3 sequence is 15 residues long. The V end lost 1 base, the J end lost 0 bases, and 7 bases lay between the germline ends. CDR1 and CDR2 from the germline V gene are SGHTA and FQGNSA. CDR3 in DNA: TGTGCCAGCAGCTTAGTGGGTCATAGCAATCAGCCCCAGCATTTT. Encoded protein: CASSLVGHSNQPQHF.

V is TRBV7-2 and J is TRBJ2-7; TRBD2 matches 7 bases. Germline lookup yields CDR1 SGHTA and CDR2 FQGNSA. The CDR3 is 13 amino acids. J was trimmed by 8 bases and V by 6 bases; bases with no gene match: 10. The CDR3 sequence is CASSRTLAAKQYF. The CDR3 coding sequence is TGTGCCAGCAGTCGCACCCTAGCGGCTAAGCAGTACTTC.

As to this clonotype: An end of the junction differs from the germline gene, which may be a read error. This sequence joins TRBV24-1 and TRBJ2-6; D not resolved. Germline values: CDR1 KGHDR, CDR2 SFDVKD. The CDR3 has 16 amino acids. DNA for the CDR3: TGTGCCACTAGTGAAGCTCAAACGCACGGGGCCAACGTCCTGACTTTC. It specifies CATSEAQTHGANVLTF.

This clonotype appeared once. The chain has TRBV7-2 and TRBJ2-1, with D unresolved. The CDR3 is made up of 14 amino acids. Trimming removed 1 base from V and 6 bases from J, with 10 bases in between. Germline loops: CDR1 SGHTA, CDR2 FQGNSA. The CDR3: CASSLGTAANEQFF. In nucleotides, the CDR3 is TGTGCCAGCAGCTTAGGGACGGCGGCCAATGAGCAGTTCTTC.

V is TRBV13 and J is TRBJ2-3, with TRBD1 matching 10 bases. This CDR3 region has 15 residues. J was trimmed by 3 bases and V by 5 bases; bases with no gene match: 5. Per the germline V gene, CDR1 is PRHDT and CDR2 is FYEKMQ (reference sequence). The DNA for the CDR3 is TGTGCCAGCAGCGACCGGGACAGGGGTACAGATACGCAGTATTTT. Translation: CASSDRDRGTDTQYF.

This rearrangement joins TRBV12-3 or TRBV12-4 to TRBJ2-3; D may be TRBD1 (6 bases). The CDR3 is 14 amino acids. The ends were cut back, 4 bases at V and 2 bases at J, with 10 bases in the middle. CDR3 sequence reads: CASSSRQDTDTQYF. The CDR3 nucleotides read TGTGCCAGCAGTTCCAGACAGGACACAGATACGCAGTATTTT.

This clonotype has just a few counts. The chain recombines TRBV7-2 with TRBJ2-5; TRBD1 matches at 9 bases. The end of the DNA aligns better with TRBJ2-7, so the J call may be wrong. CDR3 length: 16 residues. Germline assignment: CDR1 SGHTA and CDR2 FQGNSA. The CDR3 nucleotides read TGTGCCAGCAGCCCCCTACCGGGACAGGGTTCCTACGAGCAGTACTTC. It translates to CASSPLPGQGSYEQYF.

This clonotype was observed a handful of times. The V and J genes are TRBV6-1 and TRBJ2-3; 7 nucleotides match TRBD1. V shed 4 bases and J 5 bases; nucleotides not matched to a gene: 9. The CDR3 totals 15 residues. CDR1 and CDR2 from the germline V gene are MNHNS and SASEGT. In nucleotides, the CDR3 is TGTGCCAGCAGTGTAGTCGACAGGGCGGTAGATACGCAGTATTTT. Protein product: CASSVVDRAVDTQYF.

The rearrangement uses TRBV5-1 and TRBJ1-4, with 9 nucleotides matching TRBD1. The CDR3 loop spans 18 amino acids. CDR1 is SGHRS and CDR2 is YFSETQ in the germline V gene. V shed 4 bases, J shed 4 bases, and the junction held 14 bases outside the gene matches. CDR3 in DNA: TGCGCCAGCAGCCCGACCGGGACAGGGTCTTTTGGTAATGAAAAACTGTTTTTT. Translating gives CASSPTGTGSFGNEKLFF.

Notes on this clonotype: One end of the junction varies from germline; a read error may be responsible. The rearrangement links TRBV12-3 or TRBV12-4 to TRBJ1-5; D is possibly TRBD1 (5 bases). CDR3 length: 17 amino acids. The DNA of the CDR3 is TGTGCCGGCAGTTTAGAGACCGGGACGGATAGCAATCAGCCCCAGCATTTT. This sequence encodes CAGSLETGTDSNQPQHF.

This chain uses TRBV6-2 or TRBV6-3 with TRBJ2-5, with 11 bases aligning to TRBD2. The ends lost 6 bases at V and 7 bases at J; junction bases unmatched: 7. The CDR3 extends over 14 amino acids. The germline gives CDR1 MNHEY, CDR2 SVGEGT. The DNA of the CDR3 is TGTGCCAGCAGGCCGGGACTAGCGGACGGGACCCAGTACTTC. Its translation: CASRPGLADGTQYF.

This sequence joins TRBV20-1 and TRBJ2-7, with TRBD1 identical over 7 bases. The CDR3 extends over 14 amino acids. Trimming cost V 6 bases and J 4 bases; bases outside gene matches: 12. Germline CDR1 DFQATT, CDR2 SNEGSKA (reference sequence). CDR3: CSAKKGAGIYEQYF. In DNA form, the CDR3 reads TGCAGTGCCAAGAAGGGGGCCGGTATTTACGAGCAGTACTTC.

This clonotype was recorded only once. J is TRBJ2-4 and V is TRBV20-1; D gene unclear. The DNA end lines up better with TRBJ2-7; the J call may be wrong. The CDR3 length is 14 residues. Germline V lookup: CDR1 DFQATT, CDR2 SNEGSKA (reference sequence). The CDR3 DNA is TGCAGTGCTAGAGGTAGTTCATCCGACTACGAGCAGTACTTC. Its protein is CSARGSSSDYEQYF.

This chain joins TRBV20-1 and TRBJ2-5; possibly TRBD1 or TRBD2 for D (6 bases each). Trimming took 1 base from V and 4 from J, leaving 16 bases between them. Germline V lookup: CDR1 DFQATT, CDR2 SNEGSKA (reference sequence). This CDR3 spans 15 amino acids. The chain's CDR3 is CSARANGGWGETQYF. CDR3 bases: TGCAGTGCTAGAGCCAACGGGGGCTGGGGAGAGACCCAGTACTTC.

V and J are TRBV20-1 and TRBJ1-6, with D possibly TRBD1 on 5 matching bases. The germline V gene encodes CDR1 DFQATT and CDR2 SNEGSKA (reference sequence). The CDR3 sequence is 14 residues long. V was shortened by 2 bases and J by 11 bases, with 16 bases between the two germline ends. This CDR3 is CSARTASGGAPLHF. In DNA, the CDR3 is TGCAGTGCTAGAACGGCCTCGGGGGGTGCACCCCTCCACTTT.

The gene calls are TRBV5-1 and TRBJ2-1, with TRBD2 identical over 7 bases. The junction had 9 bases not matched to a gene; V was cut back by 0 bases and J by 9 bases. Germline V gene lookup returns CDR1 SGHRS and CDR2 YFSETQ. CDR3 length equals 15 residues. DNA for the CDR3: TGCGCCAGCAGCTTGGTTAGCGGGCAGAGGAGTGAGCAGTTCTTC. It specifies CASSLVSGQRSEQFF. The full variable domain, with the rest looked up from reference TRBV5-1 and TRBJ2-1, is KAGVTQTPRYLIKTRGQQVTLSCSPISGHRSVSWYQQTPGQGLQFLFEYFSETQRNKGNFPGRFSGRQFSNSRSEMNVSTLELGDSALYLCASSLVSGQRSEQFFGPGTRLTVL.

This clonotype has only a few counts. The CDR3 nucleotides read TGTGCCAGCAGTTTAAACAGGGTGAACACTGAAGCTTTCTTT. Protein sequence: CASSLNRVNTEAFF. The genes are TRBV27 and TRBJ1-1; tentative D call: TRBD1 (6 bases). The CDR3 runs 14 residues. V lost 2 bases to trimming and J lost 0 bases, with 7 bases between them. Per germline, CDR1 MNHEY and CDR2 SMNVEV (reference sequence).

The J gene is TRBJ2-7, the V gene TRBV5-1; D possibly corresponds to TRBD2 (6 bases). This CDR3 region has 15 residues. V was trimmed by 0 bases and J by 4 bases, leaving 14 bases between them. Germline values: CDR1 SGHRS, CDR2 YFSETQ. CDR3 loop: CASSLVIEGTYEQYF. The CDR3 DNA follows: TGCGCCAGCAGCTTGGTAATCGAAGGGACTTACGAGCAGTACTTC.

There are a few counts of this clonotype. The genes are TRBV15 and TRBJ2-1; the D is unclear. The CDR3 has 15 amino acids. Looked up from germline, CDR1 is LNHNV and CDR2 is YYDKDF (reference sequence). V lost 3 bases and J lost 7, with 16 bases in between. The CDR3 region is CATSRDRAPQNEQFF. CDR3 bases: TGTGCCACCAGCAGGGACCGGGCGCCCCAAAATGAGCAGTTCTTC.

The V gene is TRBV3-1, the J gene TRBJ2-1; D gene unclear. This CDR3 contains 18 residues. The V and J ends lost 0 bases and 7 bases respectively, with 22 bases between them. The V gene's germline CDR1 is LGHDT and CDR2 YNNKEL (reference sequence). CDR3 in amino acids: CASSQEGEAWSRRNEQFF. The CDR3 nucleotides are TGTGCCAGCAGCCAAGAGGGCGAAGCGTGGAGTCGAAGGAATGAGCAGTTCTTC.

V and J are TRBV21-1 and TRBJ2-1; the listed D gene, TRBD2, was not tested against the DNA. TRBV21-1 is designated a pseudogene. The CDR3 is made up of 14 amino acids. CDR3 coding DNA: TGTGCCAGCAGCGAGGTCTGGGAGGGGAATGAGCAGTTCTTC. This sequence encodes CASSEVWEGNEQFF.

This clonotype was found a few times. The chain links TRBV7-9 to TRBJ2-1, with 8 nucleotides matching TRBD2. CDR3 length equals 15 residues. In germline, CDR1 is SEHNR, CDR2 FQNEAQ (reference sequence). Germline trimming cut 4 bases from V and 6 bases from J; bases unmatched to any gene: 8. The CDR3 coding sequence is TGTGCCAGCAGCTCCCCCAGCGGGAGATTCAATGAGCAGTTCTTC. Protein: CASSSPSGRFNEQFF.

To note about this clonotype: This may be a read error: a much more frequent sequence differs by one nucleotide. V usage is TRBV29-1 and J usage is TRBJ2-5, with 7 bases matching TRBD2. Germline V gene lookup returns CDR1 SQVTM and CDR2 ANQGSEA. The CDR3 runs 14 residues. Trimming at V came to 6 bases and at J to 11 bases, leaving 18 bases not matched to a gene. The CDR3 DNA reads as TGCAGCGTGGGGCGGGCGACTAGCAGGGATGAGCAGTACTTC. Protein product: CSVGRATSRDEQYF.

A word on this clonotype: This sequence may be a read error, since a much larger clone differs from it by one base. The chain employs TRBV7-2 and TRBJ2-7; 8 nucleotides match TRBD1. J lost 0 bases, V lost 8 bases, and 6 bases had no gene match. The CDR3 loop spans 14 amino acids. Per germline, CDR1 SGHTA and CDR2 FQGNSA. The CDR3: CASWTGPSSYEQYF. CDR3 nucleotides: TGTGCCAGCTGGACAGGGCCCAGCTCCTACGAGCAGTACTTC. Complete variable domain (other parts from reference TRBV7-2 and TRBJ2-7): GAGVSQSPSNKVTEKGKDVELRCDPISGHTALYWYRQSLGQGLEFLIYFQGNSAPDKSGLPSDRFSAERTGGSVSTLTIQRTQQEDSAVYLCASWTGPSSYEQYFGPGTRLTVT.